A selection of T cell receptor beta chains follows, all from one sample in a study of PD-L1 blockade in urothelial cancer. Sequenced by immunoSEQ multiplex PCR; TCRdb stores in-frame clones only, minus some. The sample consists of 48,000 or so clones, around 90% of them appearing once. The starting material was PBMCs, obtained around atezolizumab (anti-PD-L1) treatment. The receptors come from a woman in her sixties with urothelial cancer. The CDR3 runs from the conserved cysteine through the conserved F or W. A D gene is named only where the DNA matches it firmly. The size of a clone is reported for some rows only, either as once, few or many, or as a class for expanded clones.

>TRBJ1-2|TRBV29-1|.|.
CSVPREVDYGYTF
TGCAGCGTTCCCAGGGAGGTAGACTATGGCTACACCTTC
>TRBJ1-1|TRBV5-1|.|.
CASSLNAGWTEAFF
TGCGCCAGCAGCTTGAATGCAGGGTGGACTGAAGCTTTCTTT
>TRBJ2-3|TRBV4-3|.|.
CASSRTEGDTQYF
TGCGCCAGCAGCCGGACAGAGGGCGATACGCAGTATTTT
>TRBJ2-3|TRBV7-2|TRBD1|.
CASSFQQGRGDTQYF
TGTGCCAGCAGCTTCCAACAGGGGAGAGGAGATACGCAGTATTTT
>TRBJ2-5|TRBV19|TRBD2|.
CARTSGGLQETQYF
TGTGCCCGCACTAGCGGGGGATTACAAGAGACCCAGTACTTC
>TRBJ2-7|TRBV6-5|.|.
CASSWAGAHEQYF
TGTGCCAGCAGTTGGGCAGGGGCCCACGAGCAGTACTTC
>TRBJ1-2|TRBV6-5|TRBD1|.
CASSPQGAASGYTF
TGTGCCAGCAGTCCACAGGGGGCGGCTTCGGGCTACACCTTC
>TRBJ2-7|TRBV18|TRBD1|.
CASSPRPGQGEEQYF
TGTGCCAGCTCACCACGACCGGGACAGGGTGAAGAGCAGTACTTC
>TRBJ2-3|TRBV19|TRBD1|.
CASSMPQGAGTDTQYF
TGTGCCAGTAGTATGCCGCAGGGGGCGGGCACAGATACGCAGTATTTT
>TRBJ1-1|TRBV28|.|.
CASNEQNTEAFF
TGTGCCAGCAACGAACAGAACACTGAAGCTTTCTTT
>TRBJ2-3|TRBV10-1|TRBD2|.
CASSEVAGDSITDTQYF
TGCGCCAGCAGTGAGGTAGCGGGAGATAGTATTACAGATACGCAGTATTTT
>TRBJ2-5|TRBV4-3|TRBD2|once
CASSQDRGGETQYF
TGCGCCAGCAGCCAAGATCGCGGGGGGGAGACCCAGTACTTC
>TRBJ2-1|TRBV14|.|few
CASSFRLQVVAEQFF
TGTGCCAGCAGCTTCCGACTACAAGTAGTGGCTGAGCAGTTCTTC
>TRBJ2-2|TRBV11-3|.|.
CASSRGTGNTGELFF
TGTGCCAGCAGCCGGGGTACTGGGAACACCGGGGAGCTGTTTTTT
>TRBJ2-7|TRBV5-1|.|.
CASSPPDSYEQYF
TGCGCCAGCAGCCCCCCAGACAGCTACGAGCAGTACTTC
>TRBJ2-3|TRBV9|.|.
CASSVRAGLADTQYF
TGTGCCAGCAGCGTAAGGGCAGGGTTGGCCGATACGCAGTATTTT
>TRBJ1-1|TRBV5-8|TRBD1|.
CASSPGQGANTEAFF
TGTGCCAGCAGCCCGGGACAGGGGGCCAACACTGAAGCTTTCTTT
>TRBJ2-5|TRBV21-1|.|.
CASSRREGTSGSPSRETQYF
TGTGCCAGCAGCAGAAGGGAAGGGACTAGCGGGAGCCCAAGTCGAGAGACCCAGTACTTC
>TRBJ2-3|TRBV27|TRBD2|.
CASSLTSGSSDTQYF
TGTGCCAGCAGTTTAACTAGCGGGAGCTCAGATACGCAGTATTTT
>TRBJ2-5|TRBV7-9|TRBD2|.
CASTLAGIGETQYF
TGTGCCAGCACACTAGCGGGGATCGGAGAGACCCAGTACTTC
>TRBJ1-1|TRBV2|.|.
CASSALGADTEAFF
TGTGCCAGCAGTGCTCTGGGGGCGGACACTGAAGCTTTCTTT
>TRBJ2-7|TRBV10-3|TRBD1|.
CATGQGASYEQYF
TGTGCCACGGGACAGGGGGCGTCCTACGAGCAGTACTTC
>TRBJ2-1|TRBV5-4|.|.
CASSLVSGSYNEQFF
TGTGCCAGCAGCTTGGTTTCCGGTTCCTACAATGAGCAGTTCTTC
>TRBJ1-5|TRBV19|.|.
CASRRQPNGNQPQHF
TGTGCCAGTAGAAGACAACCGAATGGCAATCAGCCCCAGCATTTT
>TRBJ1-4|TRBV10-1|.|.
CASRQVGTNEKLFF
TGCGCCAGCAGGCAGGTGGGCACTAATGAAAAACTGTTTTTT
>TRBJ2-3|TRBV7-8|.|.
CASSLAGGWRDTQYF
TGTGCCAGCAGCTTAGCGGGGGGTTGGAGGGATACGCAGTATTTT
>TRBJ2-7|TRBV7-2|.|.
CASSSPGGGRNEQYF
TGTGCCAGCAGCTCCCCCGGAGGGGGCCGGAACGAGCAGTACTTC
>TRBJ1-5|TRBV27|TRBD1|.
CASRTGTGKNGGQPQHF
TGTGCCAGCAGAACCGGGACAGGGAAAAACGGGGGCCAGCCCCAGCATTTT
>TRBJ2-7|TRBV4-3|.|.
CASSQAGELGEQYF
TGCGCCAGCAGCCAAGCAGGGGAGCTAGGCGAGCAGTACTTC
>TRBJ2-7|TRBV5-1|TRBD1|.
CASRDGTGAYEQYF
TGCGCCAGCAGAGACGGGACAGGGGCCTACGAGCAGTACTTC
>TRBJ2-7|TRBV4-1|TRBD2|.
CASSRGAGEYEQYF
TGCGCCAGCAGCCGTGGAGCGGGGGAATACGAGCAGTACTTC
>TRBJ2-7|TRBV7-8|TRBD1|.
CASSRGQGYEQYF
TGTGCCAGCAGCCGTGGACAGGGTTACGAGCAGTACTTC
>TRBJ2-1|TRBV6-1|TRBD1|.
CASSKGDRGFF
TGTGCCAGCAGTAAAGGAGACAGGGGCTTCTTC
>TRBJ2-7|TRBV15|TRBD1|.
CATSRGGTAYEQYF
TGTGCCACCAGCAGAGGGGGGACAGCCTACGAGCAGTACTTC
>TRBJ2-7|TRBV6-5|.|.
CASSYRAGRYEQYF
TGTGCCAGCAGTTACCGGGCGGGGAGGTACGAGCAGTACTTC
>TRBJ1-2|TRBV19|.|.
CASSMGDPRRGYTF
TGTGCCAGTAGTATGGGAGATCCTCGGAGGGGCTACACCTTC
>TRBJ1-6|TRBV9|TRBD1|.
CASSVGLGRGRESPLHF
TGTGCCAGCAGCGTAGGCCTCGGCAGGGGGCGTGAGTCACCCCTCCACTTT
>TRBJ1-2|TRBV28|.|.
CASRNPVNYGYTF
TGTGCCAGCCGCAACCCGGTGAACTATGGCTACACCTTC
>TRBJ2-1|TRBV7-7|TRBD2|.
CASSLDREGLYNEQFF
TGTGCCAGCAGCTTAGATCGGGAGGGCCTATACAATGAGCAGTTCTTC
>TRBJ2-2|TRBV11-3|.|.
CASSLEGAPGELFF
TGTGCCAGCAGCTTAGAAGGGGCCCCCGGGGAGCTGTTTTTT
>TRBJ1-6|TRBV2|TRBD1|.
CATKPQGLGNSPLHF
TGTGCCACTAAACCACAGGGGCTGGGTAATTCACCCCTCCACTTT
>TRBJ1-2|TRBV28|TRBD1|few
CASRHNPGQGMDGYTF
TGTGCCAGCAGACACAACCCGGGACAGGGTATGGATGGCTACACCTTC
>TRBJ1-6|TRBV5-6|.|.
CASSLNQGVSPLHF
TGTGCCAGCAGCTTGAACCAGGGCGTTTCACCCCTCCACTTT
>TRBJ2-7|TRBV27|.|.
CASSLSSPSYEQYF
TGTGCCAGCAGTTTGAGTAGCCCTTCCTACGAGCAGTACTTC
>TRBJ2-3|TRBV19|.|.
CASSIFPGDTQYF
TGTGCCAGTAGTATCTTCCCGGGAGATACGCAGTATTTT
>TRBJ2-7|TRBV4-2|.|.
CASSQDQGSSYEQYF
TGTGCCAGCAGCCAAGATCAGGGGAGCTCCTACGAGCAGTACTTC
>TRBJ2-2|TRBV7-8|.|.
CASRRVVTGELFF
TGTGCCAGCAGACGGGTGGTAACCGGGGAGCTGTTTTTT
>TRBJ2-7|TRBV19|.|.
CASSPLFGVTYEQYF
TGTGCCAGTAGTCCGCTATTCGGGGTTACCTACGAGCAGTACTTC
>TRBJ1-5|TRBV15|TRBD1|once
CATSRETGAQYSNQPQHF
TGTGCCACCAGCAGGGAGACAGGGGCCCAATATAGCAATCAGCCCCAGCATTTT
>TRBJ2-3|TRBV10-2|.|.
CASTWGGTRTDTQYF
TGCGCCAGCACCTGGGGCGGGACTCGCACAGATACGCAGTATTTT
>TRBJ1-1|TRBV19|TRBD1|many
CASSMDRPGGQAFF
TGTGCCAGTAGTATGGACAGGCCGGGAGGGCAAGCTTTCTTT
>TRBJ1-3|TRBV2|TRBD1|.
CASRTGAGNTIYF
TGTGCCAGCAGAACAGGGGCGGGAAACACCATATATTTT
>TRBJ2-2|TRBV7-2|TRBD1|.
CASITPGQSNTGELFF
TGTGCCAGCATAACTCCGGGACAGAGTAACACCGGGGAGCTGTTTTTT
>TRBJ1-1|TRBV6-6|TRBD1|.
CATLQGATEAFF
TGTGCCACCTTACAGGGGGCCACTGAAGCTTTCTTT
>TRBJ1-5|TRBV7-3|.|.
CASSLTVGTSKHF
TGTGCCAGCAGCTTAACAGTTGGGACATCTAAACATTTT